Each of the 9 T cell receptor beta chains below was sequenced from the same sample in a study of T-cell memory formation after mild COVID-19. A single record per CDR3 protein comes from TCRdb applying MiXCR to the 5' RACE reads. Among hundreds of thousands of distinct CDR3 sequences listed, 25% to 30% were seen once. Sequenced material: PBMCs or a T cell subset sorted from them (not recorded which). The receptors shown here come from an adult woman who had mild COVID-19 (a few samples of this study predate the infection). Cell type and time point are not known.

The chain has TRBV7-3 and TRBJ2-5; D not resolved. Trimming pared 0 bases from V and 5 bases from J, leaving 7 bases between. Germline V gives CDR1 SGHTA, CDR2 FQGTGA. This CDR3 spans 13 amino acids. In DNA form, the CDR3 reads TGTGCCAGCAGCTTAACTGTGGCTGAGACCCAGTACTTC. This codes for CASSLTVAETQYF.

The table lists this clonotype with a few counts. The chain has TRBV7-9 and TRBJ2-6; TRBD2 agrees at 9 bases. The V and J ends lost 5 bases and 1 base, in that order; junction bases with no gene match: 6. The CDR3 sequence is 17 residues long. From germline, CDR1 is SEHNR and CDR2 FQNEAQ (reference sequence). The CDR3 DNA reads as TGTGCCAGCAGCCCGCCAGCGGGAGGTTCTGGGGCCAACGTCCTGACTTTC. Translating gives CASSPPAGGSGANVLTF.

The genes are TRBV3-1 and TRBJ2-2; TRBD1 matches at 11 bases. Germline values: CDR1 LGHDT, CDR2 YNNKEL (reference sequence). The J segment lost 5 bases and the V segment lost 4 bases, leaving 6 bases of the junction unmatched. This CDR3 has 16 amino acids. The CDR3 here is CASSPTWDRGTGELFF. DNA of the CDR3: TGTGCCAGCAGCCCGACGTGGGACAGGGGGACCGGGGAGCTGTTTTTT.

This clonotype was seen more than once but under ten times. CDR3 DNA sequence: TGTGCCAGCAGTCTACAGGGCACCCCAAGGGAGACCCAGTACTTC. Its translation is CASSLQGTPRETQYF. The gene calls are TRBV6-5 and TRBJ2-5; TRBD1 is a possible D gene (6 bases). The CDR3 is 15 amino acids. Trimming shortened V by 5 bases and J by 5 bases, and 18 bases separated the two germline ends. Germline-derived CDR1 and CDR2 are MNHEY and SVGAGI.

The rearrangement uses TRBV12-3 or TRBV12-4 and TRBJ2-2; D is unresolved. The CDR3 totals 15 residues. The V and J ends lost 3 bases and 5 bases respectively, with 13 bases between them. The CDR3 spells CASSLEGITTGELFF. In nucleotides, the CDR3 is TGTGCCAGCAGTTTGGAAGGGATTACAACCGGGGAGCTGTTTTTT.

This clonotype was counted only a few times. CDR3 sequence (DNA): TGTGCCAGCAGCCAAGCGGCCGGGACAGGGGATCCGAGCTCCTACAATGAGCAGTTCTTC. Translation gives CASSQAAGTGDPSSYNEQFF. V is TRBV14 and J is TRBJ2-1, with 10 bases aligning to TRBD1. The trim removed 1 base at V and 0 bases at J, leaving 12 bases unmatched. The CDR3 has 20 amino acids. Germline lookup yields CDR1 SGHDN and CDR2 FVKESK.

This clonotype was observed a few times. The chain couples TRBV19 to TRBJ2-3; D uncertain. The germline V gene has CDR1 LNHDA and CDR2 SQIVND (reference sequence). V gave up 6 bases and J gave up 4 bases, with 14 bases separating them. The CDR3 contains 14 residues. The CDR3 region is CASSPTLGADTQYF. CDR3 nucleotide sequence: TGTGCCAGTAGCCCAACCCTTGGGGCAGATACGCAGTATTTT.

The V and J genes are TRBV5-1 and TRBJ2-3; D might be TRBD2 (5 bases). The CDR3 contains 13 residues. In germline, CDR1 is SGHRS, CDR2 YFSETQ. CDR3 loop: CASGAGDTDTQYF. The CDR3, as DNA: TGCGCTTCAGGTGCGGGCGACACAGATACGCAGTATTTT.

J is TRBJ2-3 and V is TRBV13; 8 bases line up with TRBD2. This CDR3 spans 17 amino acids. Per the germline V gene, CDR1 is PRHDT and CDR2 is FYEKMQ (reference sequence). V shed 5 bases and J 4 bases; nucleotides not matched to a gene: 14. CDR3: CASSVPYGGATADTQYF. The CDR3 DNA follows: TGTGCCAGCAGCGTACCTTACGGGGGGGCCACCGCAGATACGCAGTATTTT. The whole variable domain, filled in from reference TRBV13 and TRBJ2-3, reads AAGVIQSPRHLIKEKRETATLKCYPIPRHDTVYWYQQGPGQDPQFLISFYEKMQSDKGSIPDRFSAQQFSDYHSELNMSSLELGDSALYFCASSVPYGGATADTQYFGPGTRLTVL.